This T cell receptor beta chain comes out of a study of CD8 T cells in ankylosing spondylitis. Study-wide results and caveats: There was a TCR beta motif, made of several highly homologous variants, that appeared characteristic of ankylosing spondylitis blood. Matched ankylosing spondylitis synovial fluid reportedly contained a significantly enriched population of disease-linked clones. Prior literature has documented some motif variants in synovial fluid and blood from reactive arthritis.

In regard to this clonotype: Antigen unknown.

CDR1 and CDR2 (germline): DFQATT, SNEGSKA (reference sequence). V dropped 0 bases and J dropped 7 bases, with 13 bases sitting between them. CDR3 length equals 13 residues. Library preparation for TCR beta used quantitative 5'-RACE with molecular barcodes. In TCRdb, the 5' RACE reads were re-called with MiXCR into one record per CDR3 protein. The sample records 130,000 to 150,000 distinct CDR3 sequences, 7.5% to 9.5% being singletons. The chain couples TRBV20-1 to TRBJ2-7; D is unclear. The receptor's source is a male donor with ankylosing spondylitis. The sequenced sample consisted of synovial fluid, either unsorted or a sorted T cell fraction (not recorded which). In DNA form, the CDR3 reads TGCAGTGCTAGAGATTTTATTAGTCAGGAGCAGTACTTC. Its translation is CSARDFISQEQYF.